These 21 T cell receptor beta chains originate from one sample sequenced in a study of vaccination and CD4 T cells after COVID-19. Sample treatment: roughly ten-day PBMC culture with coronavirus spike peptide pools or control peptides (ViraFEST assay). These receptors have no identified antigens. With the Oncomine TCR Beta short-read assay, DNA from cultured CD4+ T cells was sequenced. TCRdb processed the PCR reads anew with MiXCR; each CDR3 protein has one entry. This sample has about 15,000 distinct CDR3 sequences, with 40% to 60% found just once. The sample consisted of CD4+ T cells from blood, cultured in vitro, taken before SARS-CoV-2 vaccination. Every receptor here comes from a human donor who had recovered from COVID-19.

The table lists this clonotype with a few counts. V gene TRBV6-2 or TRBV6-3 combines with J gene TRBJ1-1; TRBD1 agrees at 9 bases. There are 13 residues in the CDR3. Unmatched junction bases numbered 4, after V lost 6 bases and J lost 5 bases. CDR1 and CDR2 (germline): MNHEY, SVGEGT. The CDR3 here is CASRRTGDTEAFF. In DNA, the CDR3 is TGTGCCAGCAGGAGGACAGGGGATACTGAAGCTTTCTTT.

This sequence joins TRBV7-2 and TRBJ2-3; no clear D. The germline gives CDR1 SGHTA, CDR2 FQGNSA. The CDR3 runs 13 residues. The V end lost 1 base, the J end lost 1 base, and 3 bases lay between the germline ends. In nucleotides, the CDR3 is TGTGCCAGCAGCTTAGGTGGCACAGATACGCAGTATTTT. Its translation: CASSLGGTDTQYF.

This clonotype was seen more than once but under ten times. The chain links TRBV6-2 or TRBV6-3 to TRBJ1-1; D remains ambiguous. Germline V gene sequence: CDR1 MNHEY, CDR2 SVGEGT. V was trimmed by 5 bases and J by 6 bases, leaving 13 bases between them. The CDR3 runs to 13 residues. The CDR3 protein is CASSRGRPAEAFF. CDR3 nucleotides: TGTGCCAGCAGTCGCGGGCGGCCGGCTGAAGCTTTCTTT.

The chain recombines TRBV11-2 with TRBJ1-1; a weak D match, TRBD1 (6 bases). The CDR3 covers 13 residues. Per germline, CDR1 SGHAT and CDR2 FQNNGV. The germline V and J ends were trimmed by 4 bases and 0 bases, with 6 bases remaining between them. The CDR3 loop reads CASSWTVNTEAFF. CDR3 coding DNA: TGTGCCAGCAGCTGGACAGTGAACACTGAAGCTTTCTTT. The full variable domain, rest sourced from reference TRBV11-2 and TRBJ1-1, is EAGVAQSPRYKIIEKRQSVAFWCNPISGHATLYWYQQILGQGPKLLIQFQNNGVVDDSQLPKDRFSAERLKGVDSTLKIQPAKLEDSAVYLCASSWTVNTEAFFGQGTRLTVV.

The chain has TRBV28 and TRBJ2-7; D tentatively reads TRBD1 or TRBD2 (7 bases each). This CDR3 region has 17 residues. CDR1 and CDR2 (germline): MDHEN, SYDVKM. The germline V and J ends were trimmed by 5 bases and 2 bases, with 22 bases remaining between them. This chain's CDR3 is CASSEKQGTNDPYEQYF. The DNA for the CDR3 is TGTGCCAGCAGTGAAAAACAGGGGACTAACGATCCCTACGAGCAGTACTTC.

A few counts support this clonotype. This sequence joins TRBV20-1 and TRBJ2-2, with 11 bases lining up with TRBD2. CDR1 DFQATT and CDR2 SNEGSKA come from the germline V gene (reference sequence). Trimming took 2 bases from V and 5 from J; bases not matched to a gene: 7. The CDR3 is 16 amino acids. CDR3 DNA: TGCAGTGCTAGATCCTTACTAGCGGGAGCGACCGGGGAGCTGTTTTTT. As protein: CSARSLLAGATGELFF.

This clonotype was found a few times. Here the CDR3 reads CASSNDRGNQPQHF. CDR3 DNA: TGTGCCAGCAGCAACGACAGGGGCAATCAGCCCCAGCATTTT. The V and J genes are TRBV27 and TRBJ1-5; TRBD1 aligns across 7 bases. V lost 6 bases to trimming and J lost 2 bases; unmatched junction nucleotides: 4. The CDR3 runs to 14 residues. Per germline, CDR1 MNHEY and CDR2 SMNVEV (reference sequence).

The gene calls are TRBV6-5 and TRBJ2-5; TRBD2 aligns across 10 bases. Germline V gene data show CDR1 as MNHEY and CDR2 as SVGAGI. The ends lost 0 bases at V and 5 bases at J; junction bases unmatched: 9. This CDR3 spans 17 amino acids. The CDR3 region has the DNA TGTGCCAGCAGTTACTCAGCCAGCGGGAGGGCCGGGGAGACCCAGTACTTC. This encodes CASSYSASGRAGETQYF.

This sequence joins TRBV5-1 and TRBJ1-2; 8 nucleotides align to TRBD1. The CDR3 has 14 residues. V was clipped by 0 bases and J by 6 bases; unmatched bases: 4. Germline V gene data show CDR1 as SGHRS and CDR2 as YFSETQ. CDR3 loop: CASSLGTGLDGYTF. In DNA, the CDR3 is TGCGCCAGCAGCTTGGGGACAGGGCTGGATGGCTACACCTTC.

The genes are TRBV28 and TRBJ1-6; TRBD1 might be the D (6 bases). Germline V CDR1 and CDR2: MDHEN, SYDVKM. This CDR3 has 14 amino acids. V was cut by 3 bases and J by 7 bases, with 10 bases left in between. CDR3 nucleotides: TGTGCCAGCAGTTTTCGGCAGGGGAATTCACCCCTCCACTTT. It specifies CASSFRQGNSPLHF.

In its sample, this clonotype was seen once. The J gene is TRBJ2-5, the V gene TRBV10-2; 9 nucleotides match TRBD2. The CDR3 is 15 residues long. The germline V gene encodes CDR1 WSHSY and CDR2 SAAADI. V was clipped by 8 bases and J by 0 bases; unmatched bases: 7. CDR3 protein: CASGPSGRYQETQYF. As DNA, the CDR3 is TGCGCCAGCGGACCCAGCGGGAGGTACCAAGAGACCCAGTACTTC.

J is TRBJ2-2 and V is TRBV7-3, with 7 bases lining up with TRBD2. This CDR3 spans 15 amino acids. The J segment lost 6 bases and the V segment lost 3 bases, leaving 7 bases of the junction unmatched. CDR1 is SGHTA and CDR2 is FQGTGA in the germline V gene. The CDR3 here is CASSFQAGRPGELFF. The CDR3 DNA follows: TGTGCCAGCAGCTTTCAAGCGGGAAGACCCGGGGAGCTGTTTTTT.

The chain combines TRBV7-6 with TRBJ2-3; 8 bases match TRBD2. The V gene end was trimmed by 5 bases and the J gene end by 3 bases; junction bases not matched to a gene: 10. This CDR3 is 16 amino acids long. CDR1 SGHVS and CDR2 FNYEAQ come from the germline V gene. Here the CDR3 reads CASSEARASGTDTQYF. Here the CDR3 DNA reads TGTGCCAGCAGCGAAGCGAGGGCTAGCGGGACAGATACGCAGTATTTT.

V and J are TRBV6-2 or TRBV6-3 and TRBJ2-3, with 7 bases identical to TRBD1. The CDR3 runs 14 residues. The V segment lost 0 bases and the J segment 5 bases; nucleotides outside the gene matches: 2. Germline CDR1 is MNHEY and CDR2 is SVGEGT. CDR3 loop: CASSYSAGGDTQYF. The DNA of the CDR3 is TGTGCCAGCAGTTACTCGGCAGGGGGAGATACGCAGTATTTT.

This sequence joins TRBV10-3 and TRBJ1-1; weak D call: TRBD1 (5 bases). The CDR3 has 15 residues. Trimming removed 4 bases from V and 4 bases from J, with 16 bases in between. Germline CDR1 reads ENHRY; CDR2 reads SYGVKD. CDR3 coding DNA: TGTGCCATCAGTGGGGGGGGAACTAGACTCACTGAAGCTTTCTTT. Translated, it gives CAISGGGTRLTEAFF.

The chain combines TRBV3-1 with TRBJ2-1; D not certain. The germline V gene encodes CDR1 LGHDT and CDR2 YNNKEL (reference sequence). The CDR3 runs 15 residues. V was shortened by 0 bases and J by 10 bases, with 16 bases between the two germline ends. The DNA for the CDR3 is TGTGCCAGCAGCCAAGATCGCAATTTCGGCAAGGAGCAGTTCTTC. Its translation: CASSQDRNFGKEQFF.

The chain is built from TRBV28 and TRBJ2-7, with 9 bases that match TRBD1. J gave up 5 bases and V 6 bases, and 5 bases lay outside the gene matches. The CDR3 is 13 amino acids. Germline CDR1 and CDR2: MDHEN and SYDVKM. The CDR3 coding sequence is TGTGCCAGCAGCAACAGGGGGCAGAACGAGCAGTACTTC. It translates to CASSNRGQNEQYF.

The chain recombines TRBV27 with TRBJ2-1; a weak D match, TRBD1 (6 bases). There are 14 residues in the CDR3. Germline V gene sequence: CDR1 MNHEY, CDR2 SMNVEV (reference sequence). Trimming took off 3 bases at V and 8 bases at J, with 14 bases between the two ends. This CDR3 is CASSFPDSLYEQFF. The CDR3 bases are TGTGCCAGCAGTTTCCCGGACAGTCTCTATGAGCAGTTCTTC.

The chain recombines TRBV20-1 with TRBJ2-1, with D possibly being TRBD2 (5 bases). V gave up 0 bases and J gave up 7 bases, with 19 bases separating them. The germline gives CDR1 DFQATT, CDR2 SNEGSKA (reference sequence). The CDR3 is 16 amino acids. CDR3 residues: CSARDRKPGWGNEQFF. In DNA, the CDR3 is TGCAGTGCTAGAGATCGAAAACCGGGGTGGGGAAATGAGCAGTTCTTC.

This clonotype appeared a few times. The chain recombines TRBV12-3 or TRBV12-4 with TRBJ2-3; TRBD2 is a possible D gene (6 bases). V lost 7 bases to trimming and J lost 5 bases, with 13 bases between them. The CDR3 has 13 amino acids. The CDR3 sequence: CASINGGGDTQYF. CDR3 DNA: TGTGCCAGCATAAACGGGGGTGGAGATACGCAGTATTTT.

The V gene is TRBV5-4, the J gene TRBJ2-3; 7 bases match TRBD2. CDR1 and CDR2 from the germline V gene are SGHNT and YYREEE (reference sequence). The junction had 8 bases not matched to a gene; V was cut back by 4 bases and J by 3 bases. The CDR3 totals 15 residues. CDR3 DNA sequence: TGTGCCAGCAGCCTCGCTAGCGGTTTTACAGATACGCAGTATTTT. It translates to CASSLASGFTDTQYF.